What follows describes a single T cell receptor (beta chain). This entry belongs to a study of molecular identifiers for immune sequencing clone quantification. Study overall: Replicate RNA from around 20,000 or 100,000 naive CD8 T cells formed five aliquots; four were sequenced.

Based on a CD8+CD4-CCR7+CD45RA+ profile, naive CD8 T cells were sorted. The CDR3 is 14 amino acids. In germline, CDR1 is MNHEY, CDR2 SVGEGT. The V segment lost 7 bases and the J segment 6 bases; nucleotides outside the gene matches: 11. Previously described methods and listed TCR primers were used for bulk TCR libraries. Using its own MiXCR run on the PCR reads, TCRdb lists one record per CDR3 protein. The data contain 460,000 or so distinct CDR3 sequences, roughly 23% of them singletons. The chain carries TRBV6-2 or TRBV6-3 and TRBJ2-7; 8 bases match TRBD1. Sequencing was done on a sample of naive CD8+ T cells from blood, with Jurkat cell RNA spiked in. This sample's subset: FACS-sorted CD8+CD4-CCR7+CD45RA+ naive T cells. The clonotype was recovered from a human donor in good health. Some libraries in this study had Jurkat cell RNA spiked in. The CDR3 loop is CASTLQGARGEQYF. In DNA, the CDR3 is TGTGCCAGCACCCTTCAGGGGGCCCGGGGCGAGCAGTACTTC.